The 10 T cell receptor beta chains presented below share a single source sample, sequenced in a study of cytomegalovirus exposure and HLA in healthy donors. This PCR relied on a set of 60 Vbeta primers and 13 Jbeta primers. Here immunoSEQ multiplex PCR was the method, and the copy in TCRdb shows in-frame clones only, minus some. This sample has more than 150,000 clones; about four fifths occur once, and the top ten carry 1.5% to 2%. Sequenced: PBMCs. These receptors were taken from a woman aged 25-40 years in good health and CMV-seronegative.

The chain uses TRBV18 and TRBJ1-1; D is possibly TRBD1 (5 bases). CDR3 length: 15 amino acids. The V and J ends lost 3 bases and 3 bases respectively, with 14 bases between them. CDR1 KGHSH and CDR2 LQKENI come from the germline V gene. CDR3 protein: CASSPGVGGYTEAFF. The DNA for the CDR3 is TGTGCCAGCTCACCGGGGGTAGGAGGGTACACTGAAGCTTTCTTT.

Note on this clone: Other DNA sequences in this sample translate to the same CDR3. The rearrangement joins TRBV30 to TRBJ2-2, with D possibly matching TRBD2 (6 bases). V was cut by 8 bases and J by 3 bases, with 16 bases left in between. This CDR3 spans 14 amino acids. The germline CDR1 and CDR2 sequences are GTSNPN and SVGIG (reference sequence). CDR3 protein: CAGHPREDTGELFF. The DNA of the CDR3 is TGTGCCGGACATCCGAGGGAGGACACCGGGGAGCTGTTTTTT. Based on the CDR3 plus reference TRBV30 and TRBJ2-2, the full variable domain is SQTIHQWPATLVQPVGSPLSLECTVEGTSNPNLYWYRQAAGRGLQLLFYSVGIGQISSEVPQNLSASRPQDRQFILSSKKLLLSDSGFYLCAGHPREDTGELFFGEGSRLTVL.

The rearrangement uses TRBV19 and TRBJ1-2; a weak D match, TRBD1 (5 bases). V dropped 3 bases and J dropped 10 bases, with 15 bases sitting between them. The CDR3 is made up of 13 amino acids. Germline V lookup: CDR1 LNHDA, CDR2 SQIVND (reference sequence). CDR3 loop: CASSIRVQTTYTF. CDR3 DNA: TGTGCCAGTAGTATCAGGGTTCAAACGACCTACACCTTC.

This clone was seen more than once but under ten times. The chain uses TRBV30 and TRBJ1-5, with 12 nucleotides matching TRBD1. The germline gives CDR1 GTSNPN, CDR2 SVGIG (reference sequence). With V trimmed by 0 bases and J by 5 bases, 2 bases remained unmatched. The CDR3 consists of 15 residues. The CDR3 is CAWSVRDRGHQPQHF. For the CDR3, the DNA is TGTGCCTGGAGTGTACGGGACAGGGGGCATCAGCCCCAGCATTTT.

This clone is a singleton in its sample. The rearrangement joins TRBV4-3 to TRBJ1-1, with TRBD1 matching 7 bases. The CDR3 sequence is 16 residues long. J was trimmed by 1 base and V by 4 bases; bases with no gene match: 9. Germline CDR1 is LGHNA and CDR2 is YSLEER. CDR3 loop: CASSRTQGLKNTEAFF. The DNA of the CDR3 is TGCGCCAGCAGCCGCACACAGGGGCTTAAGAACACTGAAGCTTTCTTT.

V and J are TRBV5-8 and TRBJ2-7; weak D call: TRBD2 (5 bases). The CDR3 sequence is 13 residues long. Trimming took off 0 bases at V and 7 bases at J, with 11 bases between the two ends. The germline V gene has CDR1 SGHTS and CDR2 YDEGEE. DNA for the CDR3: TGTGCCAGCAGCTTGGCTCGGGATGGTGAGCAGTACTTC. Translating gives CASSLARDGEQYF.

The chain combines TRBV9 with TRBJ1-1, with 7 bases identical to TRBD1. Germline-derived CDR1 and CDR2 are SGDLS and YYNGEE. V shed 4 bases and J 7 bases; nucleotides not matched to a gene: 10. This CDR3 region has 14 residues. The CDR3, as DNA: TGTGCCAGCAGCCCTCGGACAGGAGGGGATGAAGCTTTCTTT. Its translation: CASSPRTGGDEAFF.

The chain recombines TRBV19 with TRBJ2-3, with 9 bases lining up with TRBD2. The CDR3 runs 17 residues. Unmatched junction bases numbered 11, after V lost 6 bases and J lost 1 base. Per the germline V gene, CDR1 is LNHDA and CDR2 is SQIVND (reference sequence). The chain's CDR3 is CASSTAIAGDGTDTQYF. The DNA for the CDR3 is TGTGCCAGTAGCACAGCTATAGCGGGGGACGGCACAGATACGCAGTATTTT.

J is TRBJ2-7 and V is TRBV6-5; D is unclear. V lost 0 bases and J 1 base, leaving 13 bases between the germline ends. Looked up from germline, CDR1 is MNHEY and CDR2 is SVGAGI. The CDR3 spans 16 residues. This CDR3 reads CASSYSNNFGSYEQYF. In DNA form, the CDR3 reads TGTGCCAGCAGTTACTCGAACAATTTCGGGTCCTACGAGCAGTACTTC.

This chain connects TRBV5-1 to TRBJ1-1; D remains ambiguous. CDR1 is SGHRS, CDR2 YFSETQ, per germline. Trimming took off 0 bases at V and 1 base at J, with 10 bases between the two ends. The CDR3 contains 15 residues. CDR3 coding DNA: TGCGCCAGCAGCTTGGGGAATACGGGGAACACTGAAGCTTTCTTT. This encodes CASSLGNTGNTEAFF. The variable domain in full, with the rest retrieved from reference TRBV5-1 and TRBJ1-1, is KAGVTQTPRYLIKTRGQQVTLSCSPISGHRSVSWYQQTPGQGLQFLFEYFSETQRNKGNFPGRFSGRQFSNSRSEMNVSTLELGDSALYLCASSLGNTGNTEAFFGQGTRLTVV.